Below are 7 T cell receptor beta chains sequenced from a single sample in a study of memory CD4+ T cells and cytomegalovirus serostatus. The sort gate was single viable CD3+CD4+CD8-CD45RO+ cells for memory CD4+ T cells. The protocol was immunoSEQ multiplex PCR, while the TCRdb copy is restricted to in-frame clones and leaves out a portion. The table includes 27,000 or so clones, approximately 80% detected once. The sample consisted of memory CD4+ T cells from blood. These TCRs come from an adult in good health and CMV-seronegative.

This clone was seen a few times. This chain uses TRBV5-4 with TRBJ2-5; 7 bases are a match to TRBD2. Germline CDR1 reads SGHNT; CDR2 reads YYREEE (reference sequence). There are 14 residues in the CDR3. V lost 4 bases, J lost 5 bases, and 8 bases stayed unmatched. The CDR3 DNA follows: TGTGCCAGCAGCCCAAAACTAGCGTCGGAGACCCAGTACTTC. It is translated as CASSPKLASETQYF. Variable domain in full (rest from reference TRBV5-4 and TRBJ2-5): ETGVTQSPTHLIKTRGQQVTLRCSSQSGHNTVSWYQQALGQGPQFIFQYYREEENGRGNFPPRFSGLQFPNYSSELNVNALELDDSALYLCASSPKLASETQYFGPGTRLLVL.

This chain uses TRBV11-2 with TRBJ2-7; D remains ambiguous. The V gene's germline CDR1 is SGHAT and CDR2 FQNNGV. The CDR3 runs 13 residues. Trimming took 0 bases from V and 5 from J, leaving 8 bases between them. CDR3 sequence: CASSLDPPHEQYF. The CDR3 region has the DNA TGTGCCAGCAGCTTAGATCCCCCCCACGAGCAGTACTTC.

The chain's CDR3 is CAWSPGTGKNIQYF. In DNA form, the CDR3 reads TGTGCCTGGAGCCCCGGGACAGGCAAAAACATTCAGTACTTC. V is TRBV30 and J is TRBJ2-4; the match to TRBD1 covers 8 bases. J was trimmed by 3 bases and V by 3 bases; bases with no gene match: 4. Germline lookup yields CDR1 GTSNPN and CDR2 SVGIG (reference sequence). The CDR3 totals 14 residues.

The chain employs TRBV19 and TRBJ1-2; D gene unclear. V was clipped by 10 bases and J by 0 bases, with 12 bases between them. This CDR3 spans 13 amino acids. Germline CDR1 LNHDA, CDR2 SQIVND (reference sequence). CDR3 residues: CATYSVPNYGYTF. CDR3 nucleotides: TGTGCCACCTACAGTGTACCTAACTATGGCTACACCTTC.

V gene TRBV18 combines with J gene TRBJ1-1; a possible D gene is TRBD1 (5 bases). The CDR3 extends over 14 amino acids. The V end lost 6 bases, the J end lost 1 base, and 12 bases lay between the germline ends. Looked up from germline, CDR1 is KGHSH and CDR2 is LQKENI. CDR3 coding DNA: TGTGCCAGCTCCCTGTCGGGGCCGAACACTGAAGCTTTCTTT. This encodes CASSLSGPNTEAFF.

The chain has TRBV4-3 and TRBJ1-4; D not certain. Trimming cost V 2 bases and J 8 bases, with 12 bases left between them. The CDR3 has 14 amino acids. Germline values: CDR1 LGHNA, CDR2 YSLEER. For the CDR3, the DNA is TGCGCCAGCAGCCAACCGGGCACGGGGGAAAAACTGTTTTTT. As protein: CASSQPGTGEKLFF.

This clone appeared a single time. J is TRBJ2-7 and V is TRBV7-2; TRBD2 agrees at 7 bases. This CDR3 spans 14 amino acids. The ends lost 2 bases at V and 3 bases at J; junction bases unmatched: 4. The germline V gene has CDR1 SGHTA and CDR2 FQGNSA. This chain's CDR3 is CASSLLAANYEQYF. DNA of the CDR3: TGTGCCAGCAGCTTACTAGCGGCGAACTACGAGCAGTACTTC.